The 16 T cell receptor beta chains given below trace back to one sample, sequenced in a study of beta chain features in type 1 diabetes. Points from the study as a whole: Type 1 diabetes patients showed a moderate but significant shortening of TCRB CDR3s in all four CD4+ subsets.

These receptors' targets are unknown. Expressed TCRB transcripts were sequenced after all isolated RNA was converted to cDNA. The data were produced by immunoSEQ multiplex PCR, yet TCRdb's version contains in-frame clones alone and is incomplete. The sample has about 270,000 clones, over 11% seen once. The sequenced sample consisted of naive CD4+ T cells from blood. The receptors were gathered from a young man with type 1 diabetes.

The genes are TRBV10-3 and TRBJ2-1; perhaps TRBD2 as D (6 bases). The CDR3 length is 18 residues. V shed 0 bases and J shed 5 bases, with 20 bases lying between them. The germline gives CDR1 ENHRY, CDR2 SYGVKD. CDR3 in amino acids: CAISESQGLGGHDNEQFF. The CDR3, as DNA: TGTGCCATCAGTGAGTCCCAGGGACTCGGAGGGCATGACAATGAGCAGTTCTTC.

Turning to this clone: At one end, the junction sequence differs from germline, possibly due to a read error. The gene calls are TRBV7-9 and TRBJ2-1, with a possible D match to TRBD2 (6 bases). The germline V gene encodes CDR1 SEHNR and CDR2 FQNEAQ (reference sequence). The CDR3 length is 16 residues. The CDR3 sequence: CASSLAPSHLATSLIF. The CDR3 bases are TGTGCCAGCAGCTTAGCTCCCTCTCATCTAGCGACCAGCCTGATCTTC.

The chain couples TRBV18 to TRBJ1-1; the D is unclear. V lost 6 bases to trimming and J lost 5 bases, with 13 bases between them. The CDR3 length is 13 residues. Germline assignment: CDR1 KGHSH and CDR2 LQKENI. The CDR3 is CASSPAGSTEAFF. CDR3 coding DNA: TGTGCCAGCTCCCCCGCTGGGAGTACTGAAGCTTTCTTT.

Only one count was recorded for this clone. The rearrangement uses TRBV7-8 and TRBJ2-7; D not resolved. V was cut by 5 bases and J by 2 bases, with 7 bases left in between. The CDR3 totals 12 residues. The germline V gene has CDR1 SGHVS and CDR2 FQNEAQ. DNA of the CDR3: TGTGCCAGCAGCCCAGAGGCCTACGAGCAGTACTTC. It yields the protein CASSPEAYEQYF.

The V gene is TRBV2, the J gene TRBJ2-3; 7 nucleotides match TRBD2. The CDR3 totals 14 residues. V shed 6 bases, J shed 8 bases, and the junction held 11 bases outside the gene matches. Looked up from germline, CDR1 is SNHLY and CDR2 is FYNNEI. DNA of the CDR3: TGTGCCAGCAGGGAAAAGAGCGGGACGAGTACGCAGTATTTT. Encoded protein: CASREKSGTSTQYF.

The chain recombines TRBV7-9 with TRBJ2-1, with 10 nucleotides matching TRBD2. The CDR3 has 13 amino acids. CDR1 and CDR2 (germline): SEHNR, FQNEAQ (reference sequence). Germline trimming cut 1 base from V and 12 bases from J; bases unmatched to any gene: 3. This CDR3 is CASSLVASGRQFF. The CDR3, as DNA: TGTGCCAGCAGCTTAGTGGCTAGCGGGAGGCAGTTCTTC.

On this clone: The sample has other DNA sequences that encode this CDR3 too. This chain links TRBV5-1 with TRBJ1-1; maybe TRBD1 (6 bases). Looked up from germline, CDR1 is SGHRS and CDR2 is YFSETQ. This CDR3 is 14 amino acids long. V lost 0 bases to trimming and J lost 1 base, with 7 bases between them. The CDR3 nucleotides are TGCGCCAGCAGCTTGGAGGGACAGAACACTGAAGCTTTCTTT. It specifies CASSLEGQNTEAFF.

The CDR3 DNA is TGTGCCTGGAGTGTGAGGATTTACGAGCAGTACTTC. Its protein is CAWSVRIYEQYF. The chain employs TRBV30 and TRBJ2-5; D is ambiguous. The DNA end is more similar to TRBJ2-7, so the J call may be wrong. Germline CDR1 and CDR2: GTSNPN and SVGIG (reference sequence). The length of the CDR3 is 12 residues.

This clone was found a few times. The chain recombines TRBV30 with TRBJ2-2; 7 bases map to TRBD2. Germline trimming cut 2 bases from V and 0 bases from J; bases unmatched to any gene: 3. The CDR3 is 15 residues long. Germline CDR1 reads GTSNPN; CDR2 reads SVGIG (reference sequence). The CDR3 nucleotides read TGTGCCTGGAGTACGGGGGGAACGAACACCGGGGAGCTGTTTTTT. Protein product: CAWSTGGTNTGELFF.

The chain combines TRBV7-2 with TRBJ2-1; D not certain. This CDR3 spans 12 amino acids. From germline, CDR1 is SGHTA and CDR2 FQGNSA. Trimming shortened V by 4 bases and J by 2 bases, and 3 bases separated the two germline ends. The CDR3 reads CASSSAYNEQFF. The DNA for the CDR3 is TGTGCCAGCAGCTCAGCCTACAATGAGCAGTTCTTC.

The V call is TRBV5-1, the J call TRBJ2-2, with no clear D. The V gene lost 4 bases and the J gene lost 1 base, with 2 bases spanning the gap. The CDR3 has 12 amino acids. The germline V gene encodes CDR1 SGHRS and CDR2 YFSETQ. CDR3 sequence: CASSQNTGELFF. CDR3 in DNA: TGCGCCAGCAGCCAGAACACCGGGGAGCTGTTTTTT.

V gene TRBV7-9 combines with J gene TRBJ2-3; 9 bases map to TRBD1. The germline gives CDR1 SEHNR, CDR2 FQNEAQ (reference sequence). This CDR3 region has 15 residues. V lost 5 bases and J lost 6; bases outside the gene matches: 9. The CDR3 region has the DNA TGTGCCAGCAGCATGACCGGGACAGGGTCGGATACGCAGTATTTT. As protein: CASSMTGTGSDTQYF.

This clone was seen more than once but under ten times. This chain connects TRBV28 to TRBJ2-1; D is ambiguous. The germline CDR1 and CDR2 sequences are MDHEN and SYDVKM. V was trimmed by 5 bases and J by 6 bases, leaving 11 bases between them. The CDR3 has 13 amino acids. CDR3 amino acids: CASSRPPSNEQFF. CDR3 sequence (DNA): TGTGCCAGCAGTCGTCCGCCTAGCAATGAGCAGTTCTTC.

The V call is TRBV23-1, the J call TRBJ2-7, with 7 bases fitting TRBD1. TRBV23-1 is treated as an ORF (open reading frame) with a function not yet certain. The CDR3 sequence is 15 residues long. J was trimmed by 4 bases and V by 3 bases; bases with no gene match: 9. The DNA for the CDR3 is TGCGCCAGCAGTCATACGGCCAGGGGGAAATACGAGCAGTACTTC. Translation gives CASSHTARGKYEQYF.

This clone was recorded a few times. This chain connects TRBV15 to TRBJ2-7, with a weak D call TRBD2 (5 bases). V shed 1 base and J shed 3 bases, with 13 bases lying between them. CDR3 size: 15 residues. Germline CDR1 LNHNV, CDR2 YYDKDF (reference sequence). CDR3: CATSRGTDSLYEQYF. The CDR3 DNA reads as TGTGCCACCAGCAGAGGAACGGACTCGCTCTACGAGCAGTACTTC.

Here the CDR3 DNA reads TGTGCCAGCAGCTTAAAAGCGGGAGGTCCCCACGAGCAGTACTTC. Its translation: CASSLKAGGPHEQYF. The chain couples TRBV7-3 to TRBJ2-7, with 9 bases aligning to TRBD2. This CDR3 has 15 residues. With V trimmed by 1 base and J by 5 bases, 6 bases remained unmatched. The germline CDR1 and CDR2 sequences are SGHTA and FQGTGA. The full variable domain, rest sourced from reference TRBV7-3 and TRBJ2-7, is GAGVSQTPSNKVTEKGKYVELRCDPISGHTALYWYRQSLGQGPEFLIYFQGTGAADDSGLPNDRFFAVRPEGSVSTLKIQRTERGDSAVYLCASSLKAGGPHEQYFGPGTRLTVT.